This TCR beta chain was sequenced during a study of T cell repertoires in cytomegalovirus infection. Findings of the study overall: The ex vivo response was dominated by HLA-C-restricted CMV-specific TCR beta clonotypes.

One entry per CDR3 protein results from TCRdb running MiXCR on the reads. The sample comprises about 360,000 distinct CDR3 sequences, 15% to 20% of which are singletons, and around 10% rests with the top ten. There are many counts of this clonotype. Its antigen remains unknown. Trimming left V 9 bases short and J 4 bases short, with 18 bases between. The CDR3 sequence is 14 residues long. Germline CDR1 SGHTA, CDR2 FQGNSA. The material sequenced was PBMCs. This TCR came from a human donor in good health (CMV status not recorded). Some clones in this sample may be carry-over from other donors' samples. V and J are TRBV7-2 and TRBJ2-5; D ambiguous. DNA of the CDR3: TGTGCCAGTATGTCGTCTAGTTCGGGAGAGACCCAGTACTTC. This translates into CASMSSSSGETQYF. Supplemented by reference TRBV7-2 and TRBJ2-5, the full variable domain reads GAGVSQSPSNKVTEKGKDVELRCDPISGHTALYWYRQSLGQGLEFLIYFQGNSAPDKSGLPSDRFSAERTGGSVSTLTIQRTQQEDSAVYLCASMSSSSGETQYFGPGTRLLVL.